This section outlines one T cell receptor (beta chain) sequence together with its context. Its cognate antigen is unknown. Free of recent acute infections or vaccinations, the donors were healthy HIV-negative adults. A split of CD4+ cells into CD45RA+ naive and CD45RA-negative memory subsets was performed. From germline, CDR1 is SGHAT and CDR2 FQNNGV. The CDR3 consists of 17 residues. The germline V and J ends were trimmed by 0 bases and 4 bases, with 18 bases remaining between them. The sample is drawn from a study of shared clonotypes between healthy human individuals. Study-level findings and limits: Between four donors, naive CD4 clonotypes were shared at a level of around 5.2%.

Here immunoSEQ multiplex PCR was the method, and the copy in TCRdb shows in-frame clones only, minus some. In the table there are approximately 2.3 million clones, 93% of which are singletons. The rearrangement joins TRBV11-2 to TRBJ1-2; D might be TRBD1 (6 bases). The source is a man between 18 and 29 years old in good health. Some clones in this sample may be carry-over from other donors' samples. The sample was naive CD4+ T cells from PBMCs. Subset indicated: CD45RA+ positively selected. Written as DNA, the CDR3 is TGTGCCAGCAGCTTAGACTTTTCCTACAGGGACCGCTATGGCTACACCTTC. It translates to CASSLDFSYRDRYGYTF.